The text below deals with one T cell receptor (beta chain). What it recognizes is unknown. The tumor samples were collected prior to definitive surgery or chemotherapy. The assay was immunoSEQ multiplex PCR, and TCRdb's table has in-frame clones only and misses some. The sample has about 1,700 clones, around three quarters seen once. The germline V and J ends were trimmed by 5 bases and 5 bases, with 18 bases remaining between them. The V gene's germline CDR1 is LGHNA and CDR2 YNFKEQ. The CDR3 contains 16 residues. The record originates from a study of high-grade serous ovarian cancer treatment subgroups. As for the study in general: Samples averaged around 13,000 reads and 7,000 or so unique TCR beta rearrangements.

Overall study findings and caveats: Clonal relatedness tracked neoantigen level, and by trend copy number and mutation load. Same-patient tumor repertoires overlapped at roughly 0.095 to 0.8; different patients barely overlapped.

Sequencing used tumor tissue. The chain recombines TRBV4-2 with TRBJ1-4; D is unclear. This clonotype was sampled from a human donor with high-grade serous ovarian cancer. The CDR3 DNA follows: TGTGCCAGCAGCGCATATACGACTTCGGAAAATGAAAAACTGTTTTTT. Translation: CASSAYTTSENEKLFF.